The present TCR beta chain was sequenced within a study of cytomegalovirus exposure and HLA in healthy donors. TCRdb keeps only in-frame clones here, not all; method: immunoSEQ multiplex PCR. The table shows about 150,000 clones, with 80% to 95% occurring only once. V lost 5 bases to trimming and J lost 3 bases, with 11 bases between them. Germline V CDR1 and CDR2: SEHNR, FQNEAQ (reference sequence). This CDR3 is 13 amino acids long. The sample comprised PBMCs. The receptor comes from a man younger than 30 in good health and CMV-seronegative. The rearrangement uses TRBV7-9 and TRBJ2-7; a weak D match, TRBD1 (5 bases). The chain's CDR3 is CASSKDTIYEQYF. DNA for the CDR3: TGTGCCAGCAGCAAGGACACAATCTACGAGCAGTACTTC.